This passage covers 25 T cell receptor beta chains from one sample sequenced in a study of T-cell memory formation after mild COVID-19. TCRdb passed the 5' RACE reads through MiXCR, listing each CDR3 protein once. Of 450,000 to 700,000 distinct CDR3 sequences in the sample, roughly 17% are singletons; the top ten hold 12%. The sample consisted of PBMCs or a T cell subset sorted from them (not recorded which). Source of these receptors: an adult woman who had mild COVID-19 (a few samples of this study predate the infection). Cell type and time point are not known.

The chain is built from TRBV12-3 or TRBV12-4 and TRBJ2-7; a weak D match, TRBD1 (6 bases). The CDR3 is made up of 14 amino acids. V was cut by 2 bases and J by 2 bases, with 10 bases left in between. Here the CDR3 DNA reads TGTGCCAGCAGTTTATCGGGGACAACCTACGAGCAGTACTTC. Protein sequence: CASSLSGTTYEQYF.

This clonotype came up a few times. This chain links TRBV30 with TRBJ2-7; D not certain. Germline lookup yields CDR1 GTSNPN and CDR2 SVGIG (reference sequence). The CDR3 is 11 residues long. The V end was cut by 3 bases, the J end by 5 bases, with 8 bases between. The CDR3 bases are TGTGCCTGGAGGTTGGCCAACGAGCAGTACTTC. Amino acid sequence: CAWRLANEQYF.

The table lists this clonotype with a few counts. The chain joins TRBV7-3 to TRBJ2-1; weak D call: TRBD1 (6 bases). Germline V gene data show CDR1 as SGHTA and CDR2 as FQGTGA. The V gene lost 5 bases and the J gene lost 4 bases, with 18 bases spanning the gap. CDR3 length equals 16 residues. Here the CDR3 reads CASSDSLDSSYNEQFF. The CDR3 bases are TGTGCCAGCAGCGACAGCTTGGACAGCTCTTACAATGAGCAGTTCTTC.

The chain combines TRBV27 with TRBJ2-1; D may be TRBD2 (5 bases). Trimming removed 3 bases at V and 6 bases at J, with 12 bases between. CDR1 is MNHEY and CDR2 is SMNVEV in the germline V gene (reference sequence). The length of the CDR3 is 14 residues. The CDR3 reads CASSFFGIRNEQFF. The CDR3 nucleotides read TGTGCCAGCAGTTTCTTCGGGATACGCAATGAGCAGTTCTTC.

The chain couples TRBV20-1 to TRBJ2-7; possibly TRBD1 or TRBD2 for D (5 bases each). The germline V and J ends were trimmed by 0 bases and 4 bases, with 19 bases remaining between them. The CDR3 covers 16 residues. Per germline, CDR1 DFQATT and CDR2 SNEGSKA (reference sequence). CDR3 region: CSARDALTGTQYEQYF. In DNA form, the CDR3 reads TGCAGTGCTAGAGATGCCCTTACCGGGACCCAGTACGAGCAGTACTTC.

The chain recombines TRBV7-9 with TRBJ2-5; TRBD2 matches 8 bases. Losses at the gene ends were 5 bases for V and 0 bases for J; bases not matched to a gene: 8. The CDR3 loop spans 16 amino acids. Germline-derived CDR1 and CDR2 are SEHNR and FQNEAQ (reference sequence). In DNA, the CDR3 is TGTGCCAGCAGCACCTCTAGCGGGTGGGACCAAGAGACCCAGTACTTC. Encoded protein: CASSTSSGWDQETQYF.

This clonotype was picked up a small number of times. The gene calls are TRBV4-2 and TRBJ1-4; perhaps TRBD1 as D (6 bases). The CDR3 has 15 residues. Germline CDR1 reads LGHNA; CDR2 reads YNFKEQ. The ends were cut back, 4 bases at V and 6 bases at J, with 15 bases in the middle. The CDR3 loop is CASSPPGASDEKLFF. Written as DNA, the CDR3 is TGTGCCAGCAGCCCTCCAGGGGCGTCGGATGAAAAACTGTTTTTT.

The gene calls are TRBV29-1 and TRBJ2-7; no definite D call. This CDR3 region has 12 residues. V was cut by 2 bases and J by 3 bases, with 8 bases left in between. Germline CDR1 and CDR2: SQVTM and ANQGSEA. This CDR3 reads CSVEFPGYEQYF. The CDR3 DNA is TGCAGCGTTGAATTCCCAGGCTACGAGCAGTACTTC.

The rearrangement links TRBV7-3 to TRBJ2-3; D call uncertain. The length of the CDR3 is 15 residues. Germline V lookup: CDR1 SGHTA, CDR2 FQGTGA. Trimming removed 2 bases from V and 2 bases from J, with 11 bases in between. The CDR3 sequence: CASSLYTTTTDTQYF. DNA of the CDR3: TGTGCCAGCAGCTTATATACCACCACCACAGATACGCAGTATTTT.

This chain connects TRBV14 to TRBJ1-1; possible D gene TRBD1, 6 bases. Looked up from germline, CDR1 is SGHDN and CDR2 is FVKESK. V was cut by 0 bases and J by 0 bases, with 8 bases left in between. This CDR3 comprises 15 residues. The DNA for the CDR3 is TGTGCCAGCAGCCAAGAGCCAGGGGTGAACACTGAAGCTTTCTTT. Its translation is CASSQEPGVNTEAFF.

This chain links TRBV5-1 with TRBJ2-1, with D unresolved. In germline, CDR1 is SGHRS, CDR2 YFSETQ. V shed 1 base and J shed 8 bases, with 19 bases lying between them. The CDR3 length is 16 residues. Here the CDR3 DNA reads TGCGCCAGCAGCTTGAAAATGGCGTTCTATGGGGATGAGCAGTTCTTC. This codes for CASSLKMAFYGDEQFF.

This clonotype came up a few times. Here the CDR3 reads CATGVRGTENDNEQFF. The CDR3 nucleotides are TGTGCCACCGGGGTACGAGGGACAGAAAACGACAATGAGCAGTTCTTC. The rearrangement joins TRBV24-1 to TRBJ2-1; 7 positions match TRBD1. V gave up 9 bases and J gave up 5 bases; unmatched junction bases: 15. Germline-derived CDR1 and CDR2 are KGHDR and SFDVKD. The CDR3 runs to 16 residues.

The chain combines TRBV4-2 with TRBJ1-1, with D possibly being TRBD1 (5 bases). Germline V gene data show CDR1 as LGHNA and CDR2 as YNFKEQ. V was pared by 7 bases and J by 4 bases, with 10 bases between. CDR3 length: 12 residues. The CDR3 protein is CASIGAGTEAFF. The CDR3 DNA is TGTGCCAGCATTGGGGCTGGCACTGAAGCTTTCTTT.

Within the sample, this clonotype is medium-sized. The genes are TRBV14 and TRBJ2-3, with D perhaps TRBD1 or TRBD2 (5 bases each). V lost 3 bases to trimming and J lost 7 bases, with 17 bases between them. The CDR3 runs to 15 residues. CDR1 and CDR2 (germline): SGHDN, FVKESK. DNA of the CDR3: TGTGCCAGCAGCCAGGGGTCCTCGTGGGGGAATACGCAGTATTTT. Its protein product is CASSQGSSWGNTQYF.

This clonotype was observed a handful of times. The rearrangement links TRBV29-1 to TRBJ2-2; no firm D call. The V gene lost 3 bases and the J gene lost 2 bases, with 4 bases spanning the gap. CDR3 length: 12 amino acids. Germline CDR1 SQVTM, CDR2 ANQGSEA. The CDR3 is CSVEDNTGELFF. As DNA, the CDR3 is TGCAGCGTTGAGGATAACACCGGGGAGCTGTTTTTT.

V is TRBV5-5 and J is TRBJ1-5; D gene unclear. Germline-derived CDR1 and CDR2 are SGHKS and YYEKEE (reference sequence). Trimming left V 5 bases short and J 6 bases short, with 9 bases between. The CDR3 runs 12 residues. The CDR3 bases are TGTGCCAGCAGTTCTGACACTCAGCCCCAGCATTTT. It specifies CASSSDTQPQHF.

There are a few counts of this clonotype. The genes are TRBV4-3 and TRBJ2-1, with 8 bases identical to TRBD2. V trimming: 0 bases; J trimming: 0 bases; junction bases outside the gene matches: 10. CDR1 and CDR2 (germline): LGHNA, YSLEER. The CDR3 runs 19 residues. The CDR3 sequence: CASSQEPTSDLSSYNEQFF. The CDR3 DNA follows: TGCGCCAGCAGCCAAGAGCCGACTAGCGACCTGAGCTCCTACAATGAGCAGTTCTTC.

CDR3 in DNA: TGTGCCAGCATGCGGAATGAGCAGTTCTTC. This encodes CASMRNEQFF. This rearrangement joins TRBV2 to TRBJ2-1; D gene uncertain. Germline V gene lookup returns CDR1 SNHLY and CDR2 FYNNEI. The CDR3 runs to 10 residues. V lost 7 bases and J lost 7, with 5 bases in between.

This clonotype appeared a few times. This chain connects TRBV18 to TRBJ2-7, with D maybe TRBD1 (6 bases). The CDR3 length is 15 residues. Trimming cost V 5 bases and J 2 bases, with 16 bases left between them. The V gene's germline CDR1 is KGHSH and CDR2 LQKENI. The CDR3 sequence: CASSADRLITYEQYF. The CDR3 DNA is TGTGCCAGCTCAGCCGACAGGCTGATAACCTACGAGCAGTACTTC.

This clonotype has a handful of counts. The chain combines TRBV7-3 with TRBJ2-1; 8 nucleotides line up with TRBD2. Germline V CDR1 and CDR2: SGHTA, FQGTGA. This CDR3 is built from 14 residues. Trimming took 6 bases from V and 2 from J; bases not matched to a gene: 3. CDR3 region: CASSSAGAYNEQFF. The CDR3 bases are TGTGCCAGCAGTTCAGCGGGGGCCTACAATGAGCAGTTCTTC. The full variable domain, with the rest looked up from reference TRBV7-3 and TRBJ2-1, is GAGVSQTPSNKVTEKGKYVELRCDPISGHTALYWYRQSLGQGPEFLIYFQGTGAADDSGLPNDRFFAVRPEGSVSTLKIQRTERGDSAVYLCASSSAGAYNEQFFGPGTRLTVL.

This clonotype was observed a handful of times. The chain carries TRBV12-3 or TRBV12-4 and TRBJ1-3, with D unresolved. Deletions cut 2 bases from V and 2 bases from J, with 10 bases between. CDR3 length: 15 residues. CDR3 in amino acids: CASSLSTGTGNTIYF. In DNA, the CDR3 is TGTGCCAGCAGTTTATCCACGGGAACTGGAAACACCATATATTTT.

The chain employs TRBV5-4 and TRBJ2-1, with D possibly being TRBD2 (6 bases). V was pared by 4 bases and J by 2 bases, with 19 bases between. CDR1 and CDR2 from the germline V gene are SGHNT and YYREEE (reference sequence). The CDR3 covers 17 residues. The CDR3 loop reads CASSRGGGAAAYNEQFF. The CDR3 coding sequence is TGTGCCAGCAGCAGGGGAGGAGGAGCAGCGGCCTACAATGAGCAGTTCTTC.

J is TRBJ2-7 and V is TRBV6-6; possible D gene TRBD1, 6 bases. The CDR3 is 14 residues long. Trimming took off 5 bases at V and 3 bases at J, with 14 bases between the two ends. Germline V CDR1 and CDR2: MNHNY, SVGAGI (reference sequence). The chain's CDR3 is CASSQATGDYEQYF. CDR3 sequence (DNA): TGTGCCAGCAGTCAAGCGACAGGAGACTACGAGCAGTACTTC.

This clonotype was counted between two and nine times. The J gene is TRBJ2-1, the V gene TRBV7-3; 7 bases are shared with TRBD2. Germline CDR1 is SGHTA and CDR2 is FQGTGA. The CDR3 has 16 residues. Unmatched junction bases numbered 9, after V lost 1 base and J lost 6 bases. The CDR3 DNA sequence: TGTGCCAGCAGCTTAAATTCAGGGAGGGCCGCCAATGAGCAGTTCTTC. It yields the protein CASSLNSGRAANEQFF. Full variable domain (rest looked up from reference TRBV7-3 and TRBJ2-1): GAGVSQTPSNKVTEKGKYVELRCDPISGHTALYWYRQSLGQGPEFLIYFQGTGAADDSGLPNDRFFAVRPEGSVSTLKIQRTERGDSAVYLCASSLNSGRAANEQFFGPGTRLTVL.

The J gene is TRBJ2-7, the V gene TRBV30, with TRBD1 identical over 7 bases. Germline V lookup: CDR1 GTSNPN, CDR2 SVGIG (reference sequence). The CDR3 loop spans 15 amino acids. Trimming at V came to 3 bases and at J to 0 bases, leaving 8 bases not matched to a gene. In DNA form, the CDR3 reads TGTGCCTGGAGCCGAAAGACAGGGAGCTCCTACGAGCAGTACTTC. Its protein is CAWSRKTGSSYEQYF. Looking up the rest from reference TRBV30 and TRBJ2-7 gives the full variable domain: SQTIHQWPATLVQPVGSPLSLECTVEGTSNPNLYWYRQAAGRGLQLLFYSVGIGQISSEVPQNLSASRPQDRQFILSSKKLLLSDSGFYLCAWSRKTGSSYEQYFGPGTRLTVT.